These T cell receptor beta chains were read from a single sample in a study of CD4+ T cells in melanoma. Only in-frame clones appear in the TCRdb table, and some are missing; sequencing was by immunoSEQ multiplex PCR. This sample has approximately 20,000 clones; roughly 87% occur once, and the top ten carry around 3.6%. Sequenced material: cells from a culture (not recorded whether cultured in vitro). The receptors were sampled from a human donor with melanoma. Both conserved end residues are part of each CDR3. Each record gives: J gene, D gene, V gene, CDR3 protein. The D gene is left open where the match is weak.

J: TRBJ2-3; D: NA; V: TRBV5-1; CDR3: CASRVLALSTDTQYF
J: TRBJ1-1; D: NA; V: TRBV5-1; CDR3: CASSVGTMAEAFF
J: TRBJ2-3; D: NA; V: TRBV11-2; CDR3: CASSYRVPDTQYF
J: TRBJ2-7; D: TRBD1; V: TRBV11-2; CDR3: CASSLGQGKMMQYF
J: TRBJ2-7; D: TRBD2; V: TRBV5-5; CDR3: CASSRGEAYEQYF
J: TRBJ1-5; D: NA; V: TRBV6-6; CDR3: CASSYSRDQPQHF
J: TRBJ1-5; D: NA; V: TRBV2; CDR3: CASKDGSNQPQHF
J: TRBJ2-7; D: TRBD1; V: TRBV19; CDR3: CASSKAAGTGGAYDEQYF
J: TRBJ2-5; D: TRBD1; V: TRBV9; CDR3: CASSAYRGREETQYF
J: TRBJ2-5; D: NA; V: TRBV7-9; CDR3: CASSGPQETQYF
J: TRBJ2-7; D: NA; V: TRBV9; CDR3: CASSEAAASSYEQYF
J: TRBJ2-1; D: TRBD1; V: TRBV18; CDR3: CATLNRDSSYNEQFF
J: TRBJ1-2; D: NA; V: TRBV2; CDR3: CASSPQGSYTF
J: TRBJ2-5; D: NA; V: TRBV5-1; CDR3: CASSLMSGVAETQYF
J: TRBJ2-5; D: TRBD1; V: TRBV7-6; CDR3: CASSSDRAAAKTQYF
J: TRBJ1-6; D: TRBD1; V: TRBV10-2; CDR3: CASTRSGQGDSPLHF
J: TRBJ1-4; D: NA; V: TRBV4-1; CDR3: CASSQVNEKLFF
J: TRBJ1-2; D: NA; V: TRBV6-5; CDR3: CASSSGLFYGYTF
J: TRBJ2-1; D: NA; V: TRBV29-1; CDR3: CSAGLRVAIDEQFF
J: TRBJ2-5; D: TRBD2; V: TRBV7-9; CDR3: CASSSTGLGTQYF
J: TRBJ2-4; D: TRBD2; V: TRBV28; CDR3: CASSLAGEGIQYF
J: TRBJ2-3; D: NA; V: TRBV7-2; CDR3: CASSFSEITTDTQYF
J: TRBJ2-2; D: NA; V: TRBV18; CDR3: CASSPPNSDTGELFF
J: TRBJ1-5; D: TRBD1; V: TRBV5-6; CDR3: CASSAWDRESQPQHF
J: TRBJ2-2; D: TRBD2; V: TRBV19; CDR3: CASSIRTSGSTGELFF
J: TRBJ2-7; D: NA; V: TRBV6-1; CDR3: CASSPGGTRYYEQYF
J: TRBJ1-4; D: NA; V: TRBV4-1; CDR3: CASSQEGRQPNEKLFF
J: TRBJ1-2; D: NA; V: TRBV6-5; CDR3: CASVFKTGSQAYTF
J: TRBJ2-7; D: NA; V: TRBV5-6; CDR3: CASSLDGVPLGVYF
J: TRBJ1-2; D: NA; V: TRBV9; CDR3: CASSRGVYGYTF
J: TRBJ1-6; D: TRBD1; V: TRBV4-1; CDR3: CASSQEFAGGVRKVGSPLHF
J: TRBJ2-5; D: TRBD1; V: TRBV5-1; CDR3: CASSWGTGGRETQYF
J: TRBJ2-5; D: TRBD1; V: TRBV19; CDR3: CASSARQGRQETQYF
J: TRBJ2-1; D: NA; V: TRBV5-8; CDR3: CATSGERSYNEQFF
J: TRBJ2-3; D: NA; V: TRBV7-3; CDR3: CASSLFRGRTDTQYF
J: TRBJ2-5; D: NA; V: TRBV4-1; CDR3: CASSQTGLATETQYF
J: TRBJ1-4; D: NA; V: TRBV15; CDR3: CATSRDINEKLFF
J: TRBJ1-6; D: NA; V: TRBV27; CDR3: CASGQAYSPLHF
J: TRBJ1-1; D: NA; V: TRBV5-6; CDR3: CASSFGSETGRYTEAFF
J: TRBJ1-2; D: NA; V: TRBV5-5; CDR3: CASSLWHYGYTF
J: TRBJ1-6; D: NA; V: TRBV5-6; CDR3: CASSLEQGYSYNSPLHF
J: TRBJ2-5; D: TRBD1; V: TRBV4-1; CDR3: CASSQAPTGAETQYF
J: TRBJ1-2; D: NA; V: TRBV5-1; CDR3: CASSLAPPTNYGYTF
J: TRBJ2-3; D: TRBD1; V: TRBV7-2; CDR3: CASSLARDRITDTQYF
J: TRBJ1-2; D: NA; V: TRBV6-5; CDR3: CASSYSIQGGYGYTF
J: TRBJ1-6; D: NA; V: TRBV6-1; CDR3: CASSGPWNAPYSPLHF
J: TRBJ2-3; D: NA; V: TRBV30; CDR3: CAWTTPFDTQYF
J: TRBJ2-1; D: NA; V: TRBV9; CDR3: CASSAGDSYNEQFF
J: TRBJ2-2; D: NA; V: TRBV28; CDR3: CASSFMMTGELFF
J: TRBJ2-3; D: TRBD2; V: TRBV7-8; CDR3: CASSPRGLAGGYRQYF
J: TRBJ1-1; D: NA; V: TRBV11-2; CDR3: CASSPHRTAEYTEAFF
J: TRBJ2-3; D: TRBD2; V: TRBV14; CDR3: CASSRQRGGTDTQYF